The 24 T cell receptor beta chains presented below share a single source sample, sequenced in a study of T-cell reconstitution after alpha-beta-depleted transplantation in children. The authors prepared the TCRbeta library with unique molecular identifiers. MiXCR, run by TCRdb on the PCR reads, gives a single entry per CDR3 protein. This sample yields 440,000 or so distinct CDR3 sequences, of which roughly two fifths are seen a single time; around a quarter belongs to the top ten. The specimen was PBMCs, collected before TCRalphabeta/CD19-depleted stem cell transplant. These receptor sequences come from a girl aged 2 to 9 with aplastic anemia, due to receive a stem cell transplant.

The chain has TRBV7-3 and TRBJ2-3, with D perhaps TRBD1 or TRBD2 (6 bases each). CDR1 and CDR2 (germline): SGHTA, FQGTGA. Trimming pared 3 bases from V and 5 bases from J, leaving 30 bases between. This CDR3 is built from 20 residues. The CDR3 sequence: CASSFLRRVRDPEGGDTQYF. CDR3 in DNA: TGTGCCAGCAGCTTTTTAAGGAGGGTGAGGGATCCGGAGGGGGGAGATACGCAGTATTTT.

Written as DNA, the CDR3 is TGTGCCAGCAGCGCCCAGGGATCGAGGGGCACCGGGGAGCTGTTTTTT. Its translation: CASSAQGSRGTGELFF. This chain joins TRBV7-3 and TRBJ2-2; D possibly matches TRBD1 or TRBD2 (5 bases each). The germline V and J ends were trimmed by 5 bases and 4 bases, with 17 bases remaining between them. This CDR3 is 16 amino acids long. Germline loops: CDR1 SGHTA, CDR2 FQGTGA. The complete variable domain, with remaining parts taken from reference TRBV7-3 and TRBJ2-2, reads GAGVSQTPSNKVTEKGKYVELRCDPISGHTALYWYRQSLGQGPEFLIYFQGTGAADDSGLPNDRFFAVRPEGSVSTLKIQRTERGDSAVYLCASSAQGSRGTGELFFGEGSRLTVL.

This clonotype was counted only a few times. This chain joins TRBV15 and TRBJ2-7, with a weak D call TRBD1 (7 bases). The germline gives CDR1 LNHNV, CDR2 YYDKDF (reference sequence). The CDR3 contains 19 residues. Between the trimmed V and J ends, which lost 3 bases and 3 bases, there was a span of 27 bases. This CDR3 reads CATSRRGRPTWGENYEQYF. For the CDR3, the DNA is TGTGCCACCAGCAGGAGGGGGCGGCCAACTTGGGGGGAAAACTACGAGCAGTACTTC.

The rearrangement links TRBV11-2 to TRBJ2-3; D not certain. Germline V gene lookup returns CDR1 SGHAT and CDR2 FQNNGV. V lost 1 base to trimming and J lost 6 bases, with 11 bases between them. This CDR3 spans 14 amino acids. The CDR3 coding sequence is TGTGCCAGCAGCTTAGGGGCAGTCCGTGATACGCAGTATTTT. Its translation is CASSLGAVRDTQYF.

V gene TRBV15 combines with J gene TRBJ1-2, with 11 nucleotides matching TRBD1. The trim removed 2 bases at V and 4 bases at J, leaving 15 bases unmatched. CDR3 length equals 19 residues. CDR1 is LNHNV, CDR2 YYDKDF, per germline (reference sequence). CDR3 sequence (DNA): TGTGCCACCAGCAGACCCGGCAAAGGACAGGGGGCCTCGGTCTATGGCTACACCTTC. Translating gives CATSRPGKGQGASVYGYTF.

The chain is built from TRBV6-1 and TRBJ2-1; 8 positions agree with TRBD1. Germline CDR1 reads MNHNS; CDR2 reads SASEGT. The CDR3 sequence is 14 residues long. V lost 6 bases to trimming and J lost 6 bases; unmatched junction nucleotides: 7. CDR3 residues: CASSKQGASNEQFF. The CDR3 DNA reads TGTGCCAGCAGCAAGCAGGGGGCGTCCAATGAGCAGTTCTTC.

This CDR3 is CATSRVRGTGELFF. The CDR3, as DNA: TGTGCCACCAGCAGAGTGCGGGGCACCGGGGAGCTGTTTTTT. The chain is built from TRBV15 and TRBJ2-2, with D possibly matching TRBD2 (6 bases). Germline CDR1 is LNHNV and CDR2 is YYDKDF (reference sequence). Trimming removed 1 base at V and 4 bases at J, with 7 bases between. This CDR3 has 14 residues.

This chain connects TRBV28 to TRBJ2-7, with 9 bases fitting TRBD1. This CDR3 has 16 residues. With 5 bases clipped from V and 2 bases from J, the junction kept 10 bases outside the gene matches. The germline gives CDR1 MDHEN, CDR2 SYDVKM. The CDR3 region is CASSAHRDRAPYEQYF. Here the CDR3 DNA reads TGTGCCAGCAGTGCCCACCGGGACAGGGCCCCCTACGAGCAGTACTTC.

In DNA form, the CDR3 reads TGCAGCGTTGAAGATCCGCGGGAGCGCACAGATACGCAGTATTTT. This sequence encodes CSVEDPRERTDTQYF. The chain carries TRBV29-1 and TRBJ2-3, with 7 bases aligning to TRBD2. CDR1 and CDR2 (germline): SQVTM, ANQGSEA. V lost 0 bases, J lost 1 base, and 4 bases stayed unmatched. This CDR3 has 15 residues.

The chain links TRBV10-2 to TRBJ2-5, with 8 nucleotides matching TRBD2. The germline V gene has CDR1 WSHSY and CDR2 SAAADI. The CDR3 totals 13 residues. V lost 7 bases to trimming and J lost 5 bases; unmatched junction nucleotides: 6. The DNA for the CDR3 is TGCGCCAGCACTGGCGCTAGCGGGGAGACCCAGTACTTC. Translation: CASTGASGETQYF.

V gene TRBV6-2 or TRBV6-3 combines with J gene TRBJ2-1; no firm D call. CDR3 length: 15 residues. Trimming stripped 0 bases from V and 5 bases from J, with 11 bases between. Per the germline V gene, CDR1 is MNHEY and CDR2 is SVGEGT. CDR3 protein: CASSYSSVVNNEQFF. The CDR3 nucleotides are TGTGCCAGCAGTTACTCGAGTGTGGTTAACAATGAGCAGTTCTTC.

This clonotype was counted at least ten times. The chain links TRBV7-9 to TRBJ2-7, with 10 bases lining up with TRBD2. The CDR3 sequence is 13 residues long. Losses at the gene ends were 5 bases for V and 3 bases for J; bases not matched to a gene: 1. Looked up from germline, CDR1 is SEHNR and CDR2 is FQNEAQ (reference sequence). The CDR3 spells CASSRTSGYEQYF. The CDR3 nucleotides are TGTGCCAGCAGCCGGACTAGCGGCTACGAGCAGTACTTC. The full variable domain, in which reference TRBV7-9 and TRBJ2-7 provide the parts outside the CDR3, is DTGVSQNPRHKITKRGQNVTFRCDPISEHNRLYWYRQTLGQGPEFLTYFQNEAQLEKSRLLSDRFSAERPKGSFSTLEIQRTEQGDSAMYLCASSRTSGYEQYFGPGTRLTVT.

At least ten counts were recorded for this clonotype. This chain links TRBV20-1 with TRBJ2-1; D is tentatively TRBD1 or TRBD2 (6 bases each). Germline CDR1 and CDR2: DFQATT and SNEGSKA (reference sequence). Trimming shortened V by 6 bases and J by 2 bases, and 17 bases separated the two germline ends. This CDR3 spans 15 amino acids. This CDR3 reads CSAHAGDFAYNEQFF. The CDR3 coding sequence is TGCAGTGCCCATGCAGGGGACTTCGCCTACAATGAGCAGTTCTTC.

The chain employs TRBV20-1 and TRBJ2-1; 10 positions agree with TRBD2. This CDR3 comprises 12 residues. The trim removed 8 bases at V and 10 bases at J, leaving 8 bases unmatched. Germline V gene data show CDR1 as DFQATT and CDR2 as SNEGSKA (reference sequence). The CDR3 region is CSSGRAGVEQFF. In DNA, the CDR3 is TGCAGTAGCGGGAGGGCTGGGGTAGAGCAGTTCTTC.

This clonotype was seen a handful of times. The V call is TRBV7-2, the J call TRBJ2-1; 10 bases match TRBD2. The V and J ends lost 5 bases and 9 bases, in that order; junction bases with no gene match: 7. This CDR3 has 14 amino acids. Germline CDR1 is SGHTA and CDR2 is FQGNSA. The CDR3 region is CASSATSGVGEQFF. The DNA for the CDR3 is TGTGCCAGCAGCGCAACTAGCGGGGTGGGTGAGCAGTTCTTC.

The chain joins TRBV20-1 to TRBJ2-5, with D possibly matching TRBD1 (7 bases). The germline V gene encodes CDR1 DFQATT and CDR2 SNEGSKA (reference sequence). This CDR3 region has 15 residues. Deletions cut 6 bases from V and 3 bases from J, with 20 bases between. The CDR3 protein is CSARGAGGLEETQYF. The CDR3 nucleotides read TGCAGTGCAAGGGGGGCAGGGGGACTGGAAGAGACCCAGTACTTC.

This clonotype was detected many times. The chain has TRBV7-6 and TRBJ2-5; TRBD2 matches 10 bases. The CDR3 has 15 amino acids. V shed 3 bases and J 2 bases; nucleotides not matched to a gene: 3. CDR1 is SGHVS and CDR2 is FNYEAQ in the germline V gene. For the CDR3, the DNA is TGTGCCAGCAGCTTGGCGACTAGCGGGCAAGAGACCCAGTACTTC. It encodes CASSLATSGQETQYF.

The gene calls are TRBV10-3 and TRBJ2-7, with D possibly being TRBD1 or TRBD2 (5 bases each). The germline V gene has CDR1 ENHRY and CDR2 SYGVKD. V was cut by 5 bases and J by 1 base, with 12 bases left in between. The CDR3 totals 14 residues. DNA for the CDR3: TGTGCCATCAGTCCCGTCAGGGAGTCCTACGAGCAGTACTTC. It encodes CAISPVRESYEQYF.

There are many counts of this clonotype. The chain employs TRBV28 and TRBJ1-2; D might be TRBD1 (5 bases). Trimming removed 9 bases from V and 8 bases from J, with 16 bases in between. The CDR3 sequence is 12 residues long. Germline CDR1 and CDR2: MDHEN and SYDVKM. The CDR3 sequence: CASRTPGGGYTF. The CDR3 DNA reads TGTGCCAGTAGAACTCCCGGGGGGGGCTACACCTTC.

The CDR3 DNA reads TGTGCCAGCAGATTCCAGGCCTCGGGGGGCGATTACGAGCAGTACTTC. Amino acid sequence: CASRFQASGGDYEQYF. The gene calls are TRBV5-5 and TRBJ2-7; tentatively, D is TRBD2 (7 bases). The CDR3 is 16 amino acids. Per germline, CDR1 SGHKS and CDR2 YYEKEE (reference sequence). V lost 5 bases and J lost 4, with 22 bases in between.

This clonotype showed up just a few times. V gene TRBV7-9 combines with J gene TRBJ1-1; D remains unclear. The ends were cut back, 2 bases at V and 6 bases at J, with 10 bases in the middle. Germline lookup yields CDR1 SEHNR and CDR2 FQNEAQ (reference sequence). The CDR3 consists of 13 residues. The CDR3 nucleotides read TGTGCCAGCAGCTTAATGGGGTTGCCTGAAGCTTTCTTT. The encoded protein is CASSLMGLPEAFF.

CDR3 nucleotide sequence: TGTGCCAGCAGCTGGGCGACTAGCGGGAGTCGTCCCTACAATGAGCAGTTCTTC. Its translation is CASSWATSGSRPYNEQFF. This chain links TRBV11-2 with TRBJ2-1, with TRBD2 matching over 12 bases. This CDR3 contains 18 residues. V lost 4 bases to trimming and J lost 2 bases; unmatched junction nucleotides: 9. Germline assignment: CDR1 SGHAT and CDR2 FQNNGV.

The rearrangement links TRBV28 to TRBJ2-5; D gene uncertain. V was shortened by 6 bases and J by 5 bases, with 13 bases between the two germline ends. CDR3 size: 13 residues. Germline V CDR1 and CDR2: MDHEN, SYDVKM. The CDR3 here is CASSRPEPETQYF. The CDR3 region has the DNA TGTGCCAGCAGCCGACCGGAACCGGAGACCCAGTACTTC. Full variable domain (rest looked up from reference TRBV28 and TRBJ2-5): DVKVTQSSRYLVKRTGEKVFLECVQDMDHENMFWYRQDPGLGLRLIYFSYDVKMKEKGDIPEGYSVSREKKERFSLILESASTNQTSMYLCASSRPEPETQYFGPGTRLLVL.

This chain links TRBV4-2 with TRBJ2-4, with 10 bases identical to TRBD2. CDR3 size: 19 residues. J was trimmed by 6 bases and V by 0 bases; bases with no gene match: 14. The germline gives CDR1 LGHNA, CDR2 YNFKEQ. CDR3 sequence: CASSQDPSGRAGGINIQYF. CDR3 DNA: TGTGCCAGCAGCCAAGATCCCAGCGGGAGGGCCGGGGGGATAAACATTCAGTACTTC.